This T cell receptor (beta chain) is drawn from a study of blood T cell repertoires in COVID-19 (dated by TCRdb to about 2020). With respect to the entire study: The collaborator samples originated in the United States, Italy and Spain and spanned the acute and convalescent phases of COVID-19. The material from the prospective study consisted of cDNA or gDNA derived from T cells, B-cell-depleted T cells, or PBMCs. Subjects who had been exposed to COVID-19, were actively infected with it, or had recovered from it provided the deeply sampled blood TCRbeta repertoires that made up the dataset. A freely available public database, intended as a resource for researchers studying the immune response to SARS-CoV-2, is where the repertoires were released. Samples were obtained from the ongoing ImmuneRACE study (first 160 participants) and from 1,254 subjects provided by 6 global collaborators. The sample metadata nearly always contained a de-identified subject ID, COVID-19 status, age in years and sex. HLA class I and class II types, where available, came from metadata supplied by the sample provider rather than from assay-based typing.

As concerns this clone: This receptor's antigen is unknown. Per-nucleotide qualities are absent, and no much larger clonotype sits a single base away.

As encoded in the germline V gene, CDR1 is KGHSH while CDR2 is LQKENI. Its CDR3 holds 16 amino acids, cysteine through phenylalanine. CDR3 DNA only is kept here, 48 bases in frame from base 1. The trim is 1 base for V and 3 bases for J, with a gap of 10 bases between the germline ends. In the prospective study, participants were roughly 18 to 89 years old, resided in under 30 geographic areas of the United States, and were enrolled through a virtual design. Cohort assignment in the prospective study relied on participant-reported clinical history from a screening survey and a study questionnaire. For ImmuneRACE Cohort 3, a participant was defined as recovered based on two consecutive negative NP/OP PCR tests, clearance by a healthcare professional, or resolution of symptoms. Mobile phlebotomists in the prospective study collected whole blood, serum and a nasopharyngeal or oropharyngeal swab from every participant. Prospective study participants could optionally give additional blood draws and questionnaires over an approximately 2-month period. Before DNA extraction, prospective study blood samples were shipped either frozen or at room temperature.

TCRbeta CDR3 regions were amplified from genomic DNA using the immunoSEQ Assay, a bias-controlled multiplex PCR. Under the source paper's analysis protocol: The number of nucleated cells in each sample was estimated by amplification of reference gene primers within the assay. Sequence reads were collapsed and filtered to measure the absolute abundance of every unique TCRbeta CDR3 rearrangement. For each sample, productive Simpson clonality was calculated as the square root of Simpson's diversity index over productive rearrangements. In TCRdb, the immuneACCESS table is reduced to in-frame sequences with V and J assigned. These tables do not hold every clone; where another copy was compared, an unresolved V gene accounts for under half, and the others remain unexplained. V and J calls plus clone size are reproduced from that table; the DNA served to infer D and trimming. The sample contains 330,000 or so clones, more than 85% of them found a single time. Approximately 3.1% of the sample is taken by the ten largest.

Overall study outcomes, separate from this receptor: The amount of clinical and demographic metadata varied by source and participant and was provided uncurated.

The V and J genes are TRBV18 and TRBJ1-6, with the D gene call left open. Material for sequencing was PBMCs or T cells enriched from blood (not recorded which). The receptor's source is a woman younger than 45 who had recovered from COVID-19. The CDR3 protein is CASSPRGDGYNSPLHF. The DNA sequence is as follows: TGTGCCAGCTCACCACGCGGGGATGGCTATAATTCACCCCTCCACTTT.